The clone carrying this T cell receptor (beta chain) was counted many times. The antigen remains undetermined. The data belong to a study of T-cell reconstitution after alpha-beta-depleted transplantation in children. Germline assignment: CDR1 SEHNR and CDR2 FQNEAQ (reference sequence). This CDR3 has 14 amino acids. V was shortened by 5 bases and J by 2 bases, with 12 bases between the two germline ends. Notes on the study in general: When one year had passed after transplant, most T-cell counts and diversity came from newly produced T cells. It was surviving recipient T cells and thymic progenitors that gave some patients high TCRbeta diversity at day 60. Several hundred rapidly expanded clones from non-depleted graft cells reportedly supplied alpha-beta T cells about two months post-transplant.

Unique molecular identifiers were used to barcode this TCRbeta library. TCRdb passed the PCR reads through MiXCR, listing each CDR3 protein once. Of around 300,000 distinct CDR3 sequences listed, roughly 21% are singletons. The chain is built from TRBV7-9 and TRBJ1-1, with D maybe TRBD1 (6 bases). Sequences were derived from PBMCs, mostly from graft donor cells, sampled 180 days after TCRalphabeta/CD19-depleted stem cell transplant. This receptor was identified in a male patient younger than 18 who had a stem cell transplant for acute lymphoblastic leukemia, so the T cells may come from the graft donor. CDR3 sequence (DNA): TGTGCCAGCAGCGACCAGGGGAAAAACACTGAAGCTTTCTTT. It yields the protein CASSDQGKNTEAFF.